This T cell receptor (beta chain) was retrieved from a study of blood T cells in healthy people across ages. A second PCR of about 6 to 11 cycles used a sample-barcoded 5' primer and a J-beta primer mix. TCRdb re-derived calls from the 5' RACE reads in MiXCR, one entry per CDR3 protein. The sample shows approximately 1,000,000 distinct CDR3 sequences, 45% of them seen only once. Study-wide findings and caveats: Leaving the PBMCs unsorted stopped any conclusive comparison of naive versus antigen-experienced cells.

This clonotype was found a few times. What it binds is unknown. For every donor, a draw yielded about 9.7 milliliters of peripheral blood. Each sample had at least 6.5 million PBMCs isolated. Samples each yielded at least 5.5 micrograms of total RNA. V gave up 4 bases and J gave up 4 bases, with 17 bases separating them. CDR1 and CDR2 from the germline V gene are SGHAT and FQNNGV. The CDR3 loop spans 15 amino acids. Material for sequencing was blood. The TCR originated in a woman aged 55-75 years in good health. The V and J genes are TRBV11-2 and TRBJ2-7, with D maybe TRBD1 (6 bases). The CDR3 nucleotides are TGTGCCAGCAGCTCTCCGGGACGGCAGGGGTACGAGCAGTACTTC. Protein sequence: CASSSPGRQGYEQYF.